This T cell receptor beta chain derives from a study of blood T cell repertoires in COVID-19. The study assigned cohorts using participant-reported clinical history. The V segment lost 8 bases and the J segment 4 bases; nucleotides outside the gene matches: 10. The germline V gene encodes CDR1 MNHEY and CDR2 SVGAGI. The CDR3 sequence is 15 residues long. Authors' processing steps: For nucleated cells, counts were estimated from reference gene primer amplification. The repertoire was sequenced with immunoSEQ multiplex PCR; TCRdb's copy has only in-frame clones and lacks some. V, J and clone size are taken as reported in that table, and D and trimming were inferred from the DNA itself. The table includes about 330,000 clones, 80% to 90% detected once.

The sample comprised PBMCs or T cells enriched from blood (not recorded which). The rearrangement joins TRBV6-5 to TRBJ2-3, with TRBD2 matching 9 bases. The receptor was derived from a man younger than 40 who had recovered from COVID-19. CDR3 amino acids: CASLVDSGGADTQYF. In nucleotides, the CDR3 is TGTGCCAGCCTCGTGGATAGCGGGGGCGCAGATACGCAGTATTTT.